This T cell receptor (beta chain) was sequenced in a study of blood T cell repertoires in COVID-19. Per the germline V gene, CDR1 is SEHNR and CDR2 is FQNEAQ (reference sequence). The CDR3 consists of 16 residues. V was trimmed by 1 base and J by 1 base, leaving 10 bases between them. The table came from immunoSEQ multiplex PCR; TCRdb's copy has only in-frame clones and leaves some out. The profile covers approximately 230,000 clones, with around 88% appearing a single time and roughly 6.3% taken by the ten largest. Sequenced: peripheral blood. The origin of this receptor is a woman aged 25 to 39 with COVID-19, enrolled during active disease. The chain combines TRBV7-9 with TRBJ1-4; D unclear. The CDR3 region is CASSLGPPKTNEKLFF. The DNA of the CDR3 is TGTGCCAGCAGCTTAGGGCCCCCAAAAACTAATGAAAAACTGTTTTTT.